The TCR beta chain under discussion was sequenced for a study of early T cells in non-severe SARS-CoV-2 infection. Notes on the study in general: CD4 and private specificities were missed by VDJdb matching, which favored anti-spike CD8 responses.

Researchers attached unique molecular identifiers to individual cDNA molecules. MiXCR was run by TCRdb on the 5' RACE reads, yielding one entry per CDR3 protein. The table includes approximately 99,000 distinct CDR3 sequences, about 12% detected once. This clonotype was seen many times. Its antigen is undetermined. Sequencing was performed on whole blood. This TCR came from an adult who was a healthcare worker with PCR-confirmed SARS-CoV-2 infection or an uninfected control (not recorded which).

CDR3: CSARDPLGRDNSPLHF. CDR3 coding DNA: TGCAGTGCTAGAGATCCCCTTGGACGGGACAATTCACCCCTCCACTTT. The genes are TRBV20-1 and TRBJ1-6; maybe TRBD1 (5 bases). Trimming removed 0 bases from V and 7 bases from J, with 16 bases in between. Per germline, CDR1 DFQATT and CDR2 SNEGSKA (reference sequence). The CDR3 is made up of 16 amino acids.